This TCR beta chain derives from a study of blood T cell repertoires in COVID-19. Here immunoSEQ multiplex PCR was the method, and the copy in TCRdb shows in-frame clones only, minus some. Among fewer than 200,000 clones listed, about 85% were seen once. The CDR3 runs 14 residues. Germline values: CDR1 SGHDT, CDR2 YYEEEE. V lost 0 bases and J 4 bases, leaving 10 bases between the germline ends. This clone came up many times. V usage is TRBV5-6 and J usage is TRBJ1-2; perhaps TRBD1 as D (5 bases). Sequences were obtained from peripheral blood. The sequence derives from a woman in her fifties or sixties with COVID-19, enrolled during active disease. Here the CDR3 DNA reads TGTGCCAGCAGCTTGGGACGGGACTCCTATGGCTACACCTTC. It translates to CASSLGRDSYGYTF. Filled out from reference TRBV5-6 and TRBJ1-2, the complete variable domain reads DAGVTQSPTHLIKTRGQQVTLRCSPKSGHDTVSWYQQALGQGPQFIFQYYEEEERQRGNFPDRFSGHQFPNYSSELNVNALLLGDSALYLCASSLGRDSYGYTFGSGTRLTVV.